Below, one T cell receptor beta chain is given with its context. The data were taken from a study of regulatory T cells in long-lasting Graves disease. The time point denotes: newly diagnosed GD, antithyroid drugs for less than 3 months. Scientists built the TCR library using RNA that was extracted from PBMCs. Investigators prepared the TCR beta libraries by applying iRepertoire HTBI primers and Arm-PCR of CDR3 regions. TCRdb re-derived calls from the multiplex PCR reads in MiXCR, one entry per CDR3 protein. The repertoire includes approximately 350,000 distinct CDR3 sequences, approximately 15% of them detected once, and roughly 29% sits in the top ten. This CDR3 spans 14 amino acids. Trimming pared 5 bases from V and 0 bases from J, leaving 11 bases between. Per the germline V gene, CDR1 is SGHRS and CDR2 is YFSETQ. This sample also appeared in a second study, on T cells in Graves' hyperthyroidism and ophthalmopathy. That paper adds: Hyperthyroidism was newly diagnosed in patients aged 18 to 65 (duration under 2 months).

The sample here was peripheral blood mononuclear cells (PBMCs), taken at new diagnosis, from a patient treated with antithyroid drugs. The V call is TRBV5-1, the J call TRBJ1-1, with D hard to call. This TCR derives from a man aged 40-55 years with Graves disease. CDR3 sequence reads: CASRLMGLNTEAFF. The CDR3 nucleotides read TGCGCCAGCAGATTGATGGGGTTGAACACTGAAGCTTTCTTT.